The T cell receptor beta chain under discussion was sequenced for a study of technical replicates of blood from several donors. Some clones are missing from TCRdb's copy, which holds only in-frame ones; the method was immunoSEQ multiplex PCR. The data hold about 85,000 clones, with around 94% observed a single time. This CDR3 spans 12 amino acids. Germline assignment: CDR1 SGHRS and CDR2 YFSETQ. With 0 bases removed from V and 5 bases from J, the gap between germline ends came to 5 bases. The TCR originated in a human donor in good health. Sequencing was done on a sample of T cells isolated from PBMCs. The chain has TRBV5-1 and TRBJ1-1; D not resolved. CDR3 coding DNA: TGCGCCAGCAGCTTGGATAGAACTGAAGCTTTCTTT. It codes for CASSLDRTEAFF.